This T cell receptor beta chain stems from a study of blood T cell repertoires in COVID-19. Study at large: The study drew acute and convalescent COVID-19 samples from the United States, Italy and Spain.

In the original workflow: Estimates of nucleated cell counts were drawn from the amplification of reference gene primers. The protocol was immunoSEQ multiplex PCR, while the TCRdb copy is restricted to in-frame clones and leaves out a portion. V, J and clone size derive from that table, while D and trimming were established from the DNA sequence. The repertoire includes just over 85,000 clones, about 88% of them detected once, and 8.5% to 10% sits in the top ten. The J segment lost 6 bases and the V segment lost 4 bases, leaving 4 bases of the junction unmatched. The CDR3 runs to 13 residues. Per germline, CDR1 SGHDN and CDR2 FVKESK.

The sample consisted of peripheral blood. The chain uses TRBV14 and TRBJ2-7; 9 bases are shared with TRBD2. This sequence originates from a man aged 45-65 years with acute or convalescent COVID-19. CDR3 bases: TGTGCCAGCAGCCTGCGGACTAGCGCCGAGCAGTACGTC. Its translation is CASSLRTSAEQYV.